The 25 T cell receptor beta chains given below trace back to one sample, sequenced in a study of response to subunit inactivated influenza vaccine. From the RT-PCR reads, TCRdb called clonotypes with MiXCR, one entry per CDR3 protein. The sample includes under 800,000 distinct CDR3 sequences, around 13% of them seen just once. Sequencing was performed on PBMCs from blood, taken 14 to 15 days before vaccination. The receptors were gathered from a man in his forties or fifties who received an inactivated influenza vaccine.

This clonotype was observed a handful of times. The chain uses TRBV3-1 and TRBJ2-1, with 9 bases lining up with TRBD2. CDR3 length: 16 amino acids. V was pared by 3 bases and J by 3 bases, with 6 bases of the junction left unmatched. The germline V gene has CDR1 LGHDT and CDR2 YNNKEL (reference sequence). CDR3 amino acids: CASSHGLANYYNEQFF. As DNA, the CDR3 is TGTGCCAGCAGCCACGGACTAGCGAACTACTACAATGAGCAGTTCTTC.

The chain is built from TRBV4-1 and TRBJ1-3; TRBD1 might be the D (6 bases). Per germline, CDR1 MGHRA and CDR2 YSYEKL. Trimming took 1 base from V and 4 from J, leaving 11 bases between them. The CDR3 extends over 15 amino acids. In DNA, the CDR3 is TGCGCCAGCAGCCAAGGTTGGACAGCAGGAAACACCATATATTTT. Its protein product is CASSQGWTAGNTIYF.

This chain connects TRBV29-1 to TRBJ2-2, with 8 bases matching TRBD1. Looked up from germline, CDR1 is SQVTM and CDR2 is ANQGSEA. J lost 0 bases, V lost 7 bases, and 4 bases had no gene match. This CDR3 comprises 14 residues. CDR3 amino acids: CSGLQGANTGELFF. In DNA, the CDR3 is TGCAGCGGCCTACAGGGGGCGAACACCGGGGAGCTGTTTTTT.

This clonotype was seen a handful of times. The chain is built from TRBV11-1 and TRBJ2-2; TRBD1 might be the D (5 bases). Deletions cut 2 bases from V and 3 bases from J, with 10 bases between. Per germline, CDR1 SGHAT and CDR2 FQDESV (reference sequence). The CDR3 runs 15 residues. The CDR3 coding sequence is TGTGCCAGCAGCTTAATGGGCAGGGACACCGGGGAGCTGTTTTTT. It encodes CASSLMGRDTGELFF.

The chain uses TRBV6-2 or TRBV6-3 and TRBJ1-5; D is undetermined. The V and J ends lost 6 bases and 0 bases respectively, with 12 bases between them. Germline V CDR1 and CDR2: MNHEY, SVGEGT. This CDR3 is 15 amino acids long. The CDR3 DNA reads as TGTGCCAGCAGCTTGGCCTCCGTTAGCAATCAGCCCCAGCATTTT. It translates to CASSLASVSNQPQHF.

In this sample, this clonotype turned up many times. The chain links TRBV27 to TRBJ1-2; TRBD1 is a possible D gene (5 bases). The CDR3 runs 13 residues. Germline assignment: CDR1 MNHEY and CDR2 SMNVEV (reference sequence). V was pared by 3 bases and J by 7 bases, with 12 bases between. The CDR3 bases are TGTGCCAGCAGTTTCCAGGGCTCCCTTGGCTACACCTTC. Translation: CASSFQGSLGYTF.

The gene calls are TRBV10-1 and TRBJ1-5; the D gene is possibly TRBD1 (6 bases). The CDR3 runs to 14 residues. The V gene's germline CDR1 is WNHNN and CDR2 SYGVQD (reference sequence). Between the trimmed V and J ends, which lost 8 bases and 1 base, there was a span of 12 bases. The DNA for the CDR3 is TGCGCCAGCCGGACAGCCATGAGCAATCAGCCCCAGCATTTT. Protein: CASRTAMSNQPQHF.

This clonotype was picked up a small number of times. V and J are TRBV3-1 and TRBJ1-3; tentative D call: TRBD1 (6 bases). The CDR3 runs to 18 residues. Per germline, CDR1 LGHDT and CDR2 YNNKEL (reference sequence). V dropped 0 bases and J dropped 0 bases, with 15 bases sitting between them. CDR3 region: CASSQDWTAISSGNTIYF. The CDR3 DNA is TGTGCCAGCAGCCAAGATTGGACAGCCATCTCCTCTGGAAACACCATATATTTT.

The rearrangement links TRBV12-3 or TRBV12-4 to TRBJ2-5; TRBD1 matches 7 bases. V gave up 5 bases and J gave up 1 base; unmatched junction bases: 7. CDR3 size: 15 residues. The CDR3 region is CASSASGQLQETQYF. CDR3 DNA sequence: TGTGCCAGCAGTGCATCGGGACAGCTCCAAGAGACCCAGTACTTC.

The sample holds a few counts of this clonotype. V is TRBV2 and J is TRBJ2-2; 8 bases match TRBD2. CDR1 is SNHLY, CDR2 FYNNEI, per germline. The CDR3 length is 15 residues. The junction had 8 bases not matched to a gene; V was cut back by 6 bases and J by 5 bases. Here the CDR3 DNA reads TGTGCCAGCAGCATTCGGGGGGGAGGGACCGGGGAGCTGTTTTTT. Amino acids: CASSIRGGGTGELFF. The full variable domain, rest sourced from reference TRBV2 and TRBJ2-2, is EPEVTQTPSHQVTQMGQEVILRCVPISNHLYFYWYRQILGQKVEFLVSFYNNEISEKSEIFDDQFSVERPDGSNFTLKIRSTKLEDSAMYFCASSIRGGGTGELFFGEGSRLTVL.

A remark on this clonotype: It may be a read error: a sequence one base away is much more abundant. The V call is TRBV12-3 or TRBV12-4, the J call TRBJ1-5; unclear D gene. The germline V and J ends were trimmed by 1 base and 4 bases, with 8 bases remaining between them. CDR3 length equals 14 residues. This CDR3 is CASSLGLMNQPQHF. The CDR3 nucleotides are TGTGCCAGCAGTTTAGGCTTGATGAATCAGCCCCAGCATTTT.

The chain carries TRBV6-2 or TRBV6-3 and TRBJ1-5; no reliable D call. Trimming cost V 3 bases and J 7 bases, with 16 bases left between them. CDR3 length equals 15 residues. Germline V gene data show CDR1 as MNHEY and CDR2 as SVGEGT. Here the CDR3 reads CASSYSEGFGQPQHF. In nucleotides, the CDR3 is TGTGCCAGCAGTTATTCGGAAGGGTTTGGACAGCCCCAGCATTTT.

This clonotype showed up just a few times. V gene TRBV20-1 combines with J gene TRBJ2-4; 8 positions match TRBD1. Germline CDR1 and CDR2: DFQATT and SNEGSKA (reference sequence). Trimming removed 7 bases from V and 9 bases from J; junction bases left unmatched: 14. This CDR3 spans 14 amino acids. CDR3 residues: CSVDGQGGVGIQYF. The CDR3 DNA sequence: TGCAGTGTTGACGGACAGGGCGGGGTCGGCATTCAGTACTTC.

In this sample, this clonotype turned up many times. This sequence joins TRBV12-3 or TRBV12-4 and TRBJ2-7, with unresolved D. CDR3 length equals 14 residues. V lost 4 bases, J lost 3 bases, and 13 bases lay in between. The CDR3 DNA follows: TGTGCCAGCAGTTCCGGGCCCCTTAACTACGAGCAGTACTTC. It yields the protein CASSSGPLNYEQYF.

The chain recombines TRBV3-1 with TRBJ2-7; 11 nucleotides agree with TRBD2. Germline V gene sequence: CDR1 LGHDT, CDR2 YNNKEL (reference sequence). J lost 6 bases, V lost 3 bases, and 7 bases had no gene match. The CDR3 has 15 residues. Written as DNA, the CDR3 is TGTGCCAGCAGCCAGAGACTAGCGGGAAGGGGCGAGCAGTACTTC. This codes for CASSQRLAGRGEQYF.

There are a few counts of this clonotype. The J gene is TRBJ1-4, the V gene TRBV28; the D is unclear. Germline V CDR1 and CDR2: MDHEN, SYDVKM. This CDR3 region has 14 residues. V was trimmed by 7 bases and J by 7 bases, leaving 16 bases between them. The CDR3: CASNTHAGGEKLFF. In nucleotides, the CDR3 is TGTGCCAGCAACACTCACGCGGGTGGTGAAAAACTGTTTTTT.

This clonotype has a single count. DNA for the CDR3: TGCAGTGCTACCGGCGGGGGGGCGAGCCAAGAGACCCAGTACTTC. Translated: CSATGGGASQETQYF. The chain recombines TRBV20-1 with TRBJ2-5; 9 bases are shared with TRBD2. Losses at the gene ends were 4 bases for V and 1 base for J; bases not matched to a gene: 7. Germline V gives CDR1 DFQATT, CDR2 SNEGSKA (reference sequence). The CDR3 sequence is 15 residues long.

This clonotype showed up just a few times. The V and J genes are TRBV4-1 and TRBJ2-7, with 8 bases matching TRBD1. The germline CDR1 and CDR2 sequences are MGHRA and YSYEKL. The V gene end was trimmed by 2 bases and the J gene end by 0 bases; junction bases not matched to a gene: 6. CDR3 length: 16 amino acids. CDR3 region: CASSQKTGAVSYEQYF. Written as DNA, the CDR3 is TGCGCCAGCAGCCAAAAGACAGGGGCGGTCTCCTACGAGCAGTACTTC.

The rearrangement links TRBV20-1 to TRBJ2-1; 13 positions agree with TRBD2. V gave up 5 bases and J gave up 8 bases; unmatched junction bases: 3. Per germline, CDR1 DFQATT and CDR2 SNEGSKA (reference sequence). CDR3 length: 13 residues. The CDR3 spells CSAWTSGRDEQFF. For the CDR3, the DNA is TGCAGTGCTTGGACTAGCGGGAGAGATGAGCAGTTCTTC.

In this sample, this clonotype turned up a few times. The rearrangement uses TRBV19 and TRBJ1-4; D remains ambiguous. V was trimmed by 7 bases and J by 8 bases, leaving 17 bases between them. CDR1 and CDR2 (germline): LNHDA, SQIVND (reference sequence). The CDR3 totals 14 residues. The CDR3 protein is CASTQRARGEKLFF. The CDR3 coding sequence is TGTGCCAGTACTCAACGGGCCCGAGGGGAAAAACTGTTTTTT. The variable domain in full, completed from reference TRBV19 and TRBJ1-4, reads DGGITQSPKYLFRKEGQNVTLSCEQNLNHDAMYWYRQDPGQGLRLIYYSQIVNDFQKGDIAEGYSVSREKKESFPLTVTSAQKNPTAFYLCASTQRARGEKLFFGSGTQLSVL.

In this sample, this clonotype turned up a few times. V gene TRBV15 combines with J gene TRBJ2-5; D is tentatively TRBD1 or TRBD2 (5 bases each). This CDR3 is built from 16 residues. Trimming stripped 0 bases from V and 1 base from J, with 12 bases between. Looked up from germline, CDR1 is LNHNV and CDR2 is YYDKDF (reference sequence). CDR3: CATSRDHAGTQETQYF. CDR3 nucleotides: TGTGCCACCAGCAGAGATCACGCAGGGACCCAAGAGACCCAGTACTTC.

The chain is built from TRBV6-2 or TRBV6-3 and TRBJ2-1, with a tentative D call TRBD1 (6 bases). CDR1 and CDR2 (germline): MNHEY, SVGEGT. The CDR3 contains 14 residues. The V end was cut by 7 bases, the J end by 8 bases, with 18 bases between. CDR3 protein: CASKAPGRGDEQFF. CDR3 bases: TGTGCCAGCAAAGCCCCCGGCAGGGGAGATGAGCAGTTCTTC.

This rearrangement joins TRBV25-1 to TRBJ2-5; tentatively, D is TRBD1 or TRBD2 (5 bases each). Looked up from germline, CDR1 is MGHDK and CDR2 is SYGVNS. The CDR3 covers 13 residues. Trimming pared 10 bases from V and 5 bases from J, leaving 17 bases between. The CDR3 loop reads CATTRSGTETQYF. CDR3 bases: TGTGCCACCACCCGGTCAGGGACGGAGACCCAGTACTTC.

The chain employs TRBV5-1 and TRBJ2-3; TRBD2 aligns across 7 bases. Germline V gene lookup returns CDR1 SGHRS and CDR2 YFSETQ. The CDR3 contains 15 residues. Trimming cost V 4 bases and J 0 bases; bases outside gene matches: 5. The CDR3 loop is CASSILAESTDTQYF. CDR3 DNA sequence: TGCGCCAGCAGCATTCTAGCGGAAAGCACAGATACGCAGTATTTT.

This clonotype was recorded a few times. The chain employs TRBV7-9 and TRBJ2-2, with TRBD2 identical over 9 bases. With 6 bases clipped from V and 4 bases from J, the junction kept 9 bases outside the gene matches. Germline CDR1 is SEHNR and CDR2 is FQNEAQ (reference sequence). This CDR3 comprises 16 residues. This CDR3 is CASRKAGGGGTGELFF. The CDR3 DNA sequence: TGTGCCAGCAGAAAAGCGGGGGGCGGAGGCACCGGGGAGCTGTTTTTT.